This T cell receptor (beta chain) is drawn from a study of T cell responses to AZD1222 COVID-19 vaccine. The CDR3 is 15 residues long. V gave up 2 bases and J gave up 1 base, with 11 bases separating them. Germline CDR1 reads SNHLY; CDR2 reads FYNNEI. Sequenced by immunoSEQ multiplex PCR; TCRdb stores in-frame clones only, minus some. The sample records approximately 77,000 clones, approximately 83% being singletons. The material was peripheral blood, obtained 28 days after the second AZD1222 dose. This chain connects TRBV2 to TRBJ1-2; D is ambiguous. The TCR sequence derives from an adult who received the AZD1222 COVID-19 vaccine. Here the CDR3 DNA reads TGTGCCAGCAGTGAAAGATCGGTGGTTAACTATGGCTACACCTTC. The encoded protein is CASSERSVVNYGYTF.